This record concerns one T cell receptor beta chain sequence. The entry originates in a study of cytomegalovirus exposure and HLA in healthy donors. This PCR relied on a set of 60 Vbeta primers and 13 Jbeta primers. Assay: immunoSEQ multiplex PCR; the TCRdb copy retains only in-frame clones and omits some. The table lists fewer than 250,000 clones, roughly 80% of them singletons. This receptor was obtained from a woman aged 30 to 39 in good health and CMV-seropositive. The sample was PBMCs.

The CDR3 is CASSLEINTDTQYF. CDR3 bases: TGTGCCAGCTCACTCGAGATAAACACAGATACGCAGTATTTT. The V and J genes are TRBV18 and TRBJ2-3, with no clear D. Trimming removed 4 bases at V and 2 bases at J, with 10 bases between. This CDR3 has 14 amino acids. CDR1 is KGHSH, CDR2 LQKENI, per germline.